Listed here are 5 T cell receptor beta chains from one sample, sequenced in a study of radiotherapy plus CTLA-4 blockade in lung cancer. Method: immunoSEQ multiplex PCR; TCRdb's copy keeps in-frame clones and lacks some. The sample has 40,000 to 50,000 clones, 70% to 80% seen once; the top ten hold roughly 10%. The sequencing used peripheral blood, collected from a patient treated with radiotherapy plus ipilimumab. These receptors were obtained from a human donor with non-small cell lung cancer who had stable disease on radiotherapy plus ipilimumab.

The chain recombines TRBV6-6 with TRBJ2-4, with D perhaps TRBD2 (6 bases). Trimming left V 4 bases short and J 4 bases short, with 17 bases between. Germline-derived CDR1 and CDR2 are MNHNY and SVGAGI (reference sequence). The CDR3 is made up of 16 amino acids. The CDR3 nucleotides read TGTGCCAGCAGTTCAGGCGGCTCTGGGGGGAAAAACATTCAGTACTTC. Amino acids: CASSSGGSGGKNIQYF.

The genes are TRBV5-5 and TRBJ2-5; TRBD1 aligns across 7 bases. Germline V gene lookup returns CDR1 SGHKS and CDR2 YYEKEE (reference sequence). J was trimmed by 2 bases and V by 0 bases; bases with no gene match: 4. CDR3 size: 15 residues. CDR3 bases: TGTGCCAGCAGCTTGGGACCAGGGGGACAAGAGACCCAGTACTTC. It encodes CASSLGPGGQETQYF.

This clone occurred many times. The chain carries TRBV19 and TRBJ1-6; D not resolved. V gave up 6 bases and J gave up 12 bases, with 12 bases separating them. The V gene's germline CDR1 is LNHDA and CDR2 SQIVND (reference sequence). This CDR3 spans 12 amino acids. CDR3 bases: TGTGCCAGTAGCATCGGAGCGCTACCCCTCCACTTT. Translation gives CASSIGALPLHF.

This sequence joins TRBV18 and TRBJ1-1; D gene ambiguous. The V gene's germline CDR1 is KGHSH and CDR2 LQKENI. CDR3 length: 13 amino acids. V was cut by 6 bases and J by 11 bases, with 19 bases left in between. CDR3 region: CASSAGVGLDAFF. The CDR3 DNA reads TGTGCCAGCTCCGCCGGGGTCGGACTTGACGCTTTCTTT. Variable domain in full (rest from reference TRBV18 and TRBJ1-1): NAGVMQNPRHLVRRRGQEARLRCSPMKGHSHVYWYRQLPEEGLKFMVYLQKENIIDESGMPKERFSAEFPKEGPSILRIQQVVRGDSAAYFCASSAGVGLDAFFGQGTRLTVV.

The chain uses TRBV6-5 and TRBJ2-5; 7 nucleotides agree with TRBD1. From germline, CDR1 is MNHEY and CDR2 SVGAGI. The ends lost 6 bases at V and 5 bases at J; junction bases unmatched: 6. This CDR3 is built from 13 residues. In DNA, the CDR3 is TGTGCCAGCAGAATCACAGGGGCGGAGACCCAGTACTTC. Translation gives CASRITGAETQYF.